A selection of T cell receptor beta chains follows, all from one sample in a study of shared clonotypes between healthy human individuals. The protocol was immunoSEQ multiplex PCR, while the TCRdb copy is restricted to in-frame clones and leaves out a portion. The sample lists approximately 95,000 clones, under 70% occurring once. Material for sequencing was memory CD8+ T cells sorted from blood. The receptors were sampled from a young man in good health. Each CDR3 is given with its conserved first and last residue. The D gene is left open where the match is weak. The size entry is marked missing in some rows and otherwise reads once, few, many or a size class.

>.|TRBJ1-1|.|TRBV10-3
TGTGCCACGAGGGCGACAGTGGGAACTGAAGCTTTCTTT
CATRATVGTEAFF
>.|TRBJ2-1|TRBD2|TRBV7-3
TGTGCCAGCAGCCTCCAGCGGGAGGGCCGGACTGAGCAGTTCTTC
CASSLQREGRTEQFF
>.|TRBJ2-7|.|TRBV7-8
TGTGCCAGCGAGGGCCGCACCTACGAGCAGTACTTC
CASEGRTYEQYF
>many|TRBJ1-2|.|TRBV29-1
TGCAGCGTTGAAGATTCCGGTAACCATGGCTACACCTTC
CSVEDSGNHGYTF
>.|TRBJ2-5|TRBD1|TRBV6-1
TGTGCCAGCATTCCTGGACAGGGGGGAGGAGAGACCCAGTACTTC
CASIPGQGGGETQYF
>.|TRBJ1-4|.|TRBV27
TGTGCCAGCAGTTTATTGGGGGCGGAGGAAAAACTGTTTTTT
CASSLLGAEEKLFF
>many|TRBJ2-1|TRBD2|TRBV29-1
TGCAGCGTTACTAGCGGGGACTACAATGAGCAGTTCTTC
CSVTSGDYNEQFF
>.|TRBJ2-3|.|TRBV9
TGTGCCAGCAGCGTAGAAGTCCCAGATACGCAGTATTTT
CASSVEVPDTQYF
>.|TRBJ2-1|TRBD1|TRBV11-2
TGTGCCAGCAGCTTAGGCCGGACAGGCCTGCGAAACAATGAGCAGTTCTTC
CASSLGRTGLRNNEQFF
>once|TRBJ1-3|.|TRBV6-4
TGTGCCAGCAGACGACCTGGAAACACCATATATTTT
CASRRPGNTIYF
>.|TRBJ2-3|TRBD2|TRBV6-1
TGTGCCAGCAGTGAAGGGAGCGGGAATACAGATACGCAGTATTTT
CASSEGSGNTDTQYF
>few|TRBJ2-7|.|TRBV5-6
TGTGCCAGCAGCTCCGACTCCTACGAGCAGTACTTC
CASSSDSYEQYF
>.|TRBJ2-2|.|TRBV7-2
TGTGCCAGCAGCTTAGCGGTCACCGGGGAGCTGTTTTTT
CASSLAVTGELFF
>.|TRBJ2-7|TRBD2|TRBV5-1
TGCGCCAGCAGCTTGGCCCCTAGCGGGGACGAGCAGTACTTC
CASSLAPSGDEQYF
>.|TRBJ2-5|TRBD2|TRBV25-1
TGTGCCAGCAGTGGGACTACAGGGCAGCGGGAGAAAGGGGAGACCCAGTACTTC
CASSGTTGQREKGETQYF
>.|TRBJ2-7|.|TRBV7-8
TGTGCCAGCAGCTTAGTAGTACTAGTCCAGGGCTACGAGCAGTACTTC
CASSLVVLVQGYEQYF
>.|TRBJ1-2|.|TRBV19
TGTGCCAGTAGGGACGCCTATGGCTACACCTTC
CASRDAYGYTF
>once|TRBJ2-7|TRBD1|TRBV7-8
TGTGCCAGCAGCTCAACCGGGACAGCACCTGGCGAGCAGTACTTC
CASSSTGTAPGEQYF
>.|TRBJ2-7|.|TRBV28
TGTGCCAGCACCCCCCCAGGCCCCTCCTACGAGCAGTACTTC
CASTPPGPSYEQYF
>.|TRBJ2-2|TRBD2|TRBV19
TGTGCCAGTAGTATAGATGGAGTGACCGGGAGGGCCAACACCGGGGAGCTGTTTTTT
CASSIDGVTGRANTGELFF
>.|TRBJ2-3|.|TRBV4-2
TGTGCCAGCAGCCAGATCCACACAGATACGCAGTATTTT
CASSQIHTDTQYF
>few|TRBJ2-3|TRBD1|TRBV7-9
TGTGCCAGCAGCTACACGACAGGGGATGCAGATACGCAGTATTTT
CASSYTTGDADTQYF
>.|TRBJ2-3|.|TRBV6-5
TGTGCCACCTCACGGGGTGGCGGCACAGATACGCAGTATTTT
CATSRGGGTDTQYF
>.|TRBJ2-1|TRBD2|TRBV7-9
TGTGCCAGCAGCTTCCGGACTAGCGCCTACAATGAGCAGTTCTTC
CASSFRTSAYNEQFF
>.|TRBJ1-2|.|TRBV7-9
TGTGCCAGCAGCCACCTGGGCCTAGAGGCTAACTATGGCTACACCTTC
CASSHLGLEANYGYTF
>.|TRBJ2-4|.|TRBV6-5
TGTGCCAGCAGGCCAAGTCTAGCCAAAAACATTCAGTACTTC
CASRPSLAKNIQYF
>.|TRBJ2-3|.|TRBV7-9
TGTGCCAGCAGCCGAACCTTGGACATCACAGATACGCAGTATTTT
CASSRTLDITDTQYF
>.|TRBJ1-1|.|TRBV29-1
TGCAGCGTTGTACCAGGGAACACTGAAGCTTTCTTT
CSVVPGNTEAFF
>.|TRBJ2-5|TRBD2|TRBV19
TGTGCCAGTAAGCCTAGCGGGAGTGGGACCCAGTACTTC
CASKPSGSGTQYF
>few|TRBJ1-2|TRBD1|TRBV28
TGTGCCAGCAGTTTTCCTTTACCCACCGGGACAGGGTATGGCTACACCTTC
CASSFPLPTGTGYGYTF
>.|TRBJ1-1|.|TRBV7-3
TGTGCCAGCAGCTTACAAAGCGGTTTGGTGGGAACTGAAGCTTTCTTT
CASSLQSGLVGTEAFF
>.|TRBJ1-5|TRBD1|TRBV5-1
TGCGCCAGATATCCGGGACAGGGGTTGGGACAGCCCCAGCATTTT
CARYPGQGLGQPQHF
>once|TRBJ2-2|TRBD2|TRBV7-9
TGTGCCAGCAGTACCAGCGGGGCCACCGGGGAGCTGTTTTTT
CASSTSGATGELFF
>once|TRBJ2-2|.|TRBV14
TGTGCCAACCCCGGACAAGCGACCGGGGAGCTGTTTTTT
CANPGQATGELFF
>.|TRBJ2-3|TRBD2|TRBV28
TGTGCCAGCAGTTCCACGTTTGGGAGGGCCACAGATACGCAGTATTTT
CASSSTFGRATDTQYF
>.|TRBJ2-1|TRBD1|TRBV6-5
TGTGCCAGCAGAGAGGGACAGGGAGGGCGGGAGCAGTTCTTC
CASREGQGGREQFF
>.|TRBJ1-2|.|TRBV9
TGTGCCAGCAGCGTCAACAGGGAGCTCAACTATGGCTACACCTTC
CASSVNRELNYGYTF
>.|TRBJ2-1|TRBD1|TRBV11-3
TGTGCCAGCAGCATACAGGGGGAACAGTTCTTC
CASSIQGEQFF
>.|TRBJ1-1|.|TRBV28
TGTGCCAGCAGTTTAGTAGAGGTAGGGGCGGGAGCTTTCTTT
CASSLVEVGAGAFF
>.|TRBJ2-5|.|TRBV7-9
TGTGCCAGCAGCTTAGAATGGGGCAGCCAAGAGACCCAGTACTTC
CASSLEWGSQETQYF
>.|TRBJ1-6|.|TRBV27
TGTGCCAGCAGCCTCGGGCCAGCAAATAATTCACCCCTCCACTTT
CASSLGPANNSPLHF
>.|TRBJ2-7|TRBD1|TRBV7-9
TGTGCCAGCAGGAGACAGGGGTCTACCTACGAGCAGTACTTC
CASRRQGSTYEQYF
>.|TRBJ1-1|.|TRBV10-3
TGTGCCATCAGAACAGGTGGTGACACTGAAGCTTTCTTT
CAIRTGGDTEAFF
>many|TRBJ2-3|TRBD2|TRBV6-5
TGTGCCAGCAGTTCATCCGGGACTACTTTTTCATATACGCAGTATTTT
CASSSSGTTFSYTQYF
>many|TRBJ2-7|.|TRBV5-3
TGTGCCAGCAGCTTGGGACTGGGGCAGTACTTC
CASSLGLGQYF
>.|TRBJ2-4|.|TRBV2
TGTGCCAGCAGTGGCAGGGATCCAAACATTCAGTACTTC
CASSGRDPNIQYF
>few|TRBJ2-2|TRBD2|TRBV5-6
TGTGCCAGCAGCTTGGGGGCGGGACTAGCGGGATCGAACACCGGGGAGCTGTTTTTT
CASSLGAGLAGSNTGELFF
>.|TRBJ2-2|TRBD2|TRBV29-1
TGCAGCGTTGATTGGGGGACTAGCGGGACGATCGGGGAGCTGTTTTTT
CSVDWGTSGTIGELFF
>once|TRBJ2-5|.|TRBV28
TGTGCCAGCAGTTTTCGTGGGGATGTCCAAGAGACCCAGTACTTC
CASSFRGDVQETQYF
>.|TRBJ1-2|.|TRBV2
TGTGCCAGCAGTGTTAGGGACTATGGCTACACCTTC
CASSVRDYGYTF
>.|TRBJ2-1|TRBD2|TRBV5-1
TGCGCCAGCAGCTTGGTTCCCCGGACTAGCGGGGGCAATGAGCAGTTCTTC
CASSLVPRTSGGNEQFF
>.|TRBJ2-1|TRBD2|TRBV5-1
TGCGCCAGCAAGCCGGGAGGGCCCGGGGAGGAGAATGAGCAGTTCTTC
CASKPGGPGEENEQFF
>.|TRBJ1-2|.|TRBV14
TGTGCCAGCAGCCAAGGTTGGGGGGCTATGGGCTACACCTTC
CASSQGWGAMGYTF
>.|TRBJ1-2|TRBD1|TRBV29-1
TGCAGCGTTGAAGAGGACAGGGGGCCGGATGGCTACACCTTC
CSVEEDRGPDGYTF
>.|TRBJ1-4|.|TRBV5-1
TGCGCCAGCAGCTTGTCCGGGGGGGATGAAAAACTGTTTTTT
CASSLSGGDEKLFF